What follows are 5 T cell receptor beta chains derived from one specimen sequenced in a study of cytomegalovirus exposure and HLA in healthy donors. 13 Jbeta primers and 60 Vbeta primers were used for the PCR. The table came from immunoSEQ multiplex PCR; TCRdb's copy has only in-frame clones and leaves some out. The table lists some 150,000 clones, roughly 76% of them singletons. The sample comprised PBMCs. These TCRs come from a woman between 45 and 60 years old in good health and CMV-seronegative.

Written as DNA, the CDR3 is TGTGCCAGCAGTCTAGTTCTACTCTCCTATAATTCACCCCTCCACTTT. The encoded protein is CASSLVLLSYNSPLHF. This sequence joins TRBV28 and TRBJ1-6; D unclear. V was pared by 5 bases and J by 0 bases, with 11 bases between. CDR1 is MDHEN, CDR2 SYDVKM, per germline. This CDR3 contains 16 residues.

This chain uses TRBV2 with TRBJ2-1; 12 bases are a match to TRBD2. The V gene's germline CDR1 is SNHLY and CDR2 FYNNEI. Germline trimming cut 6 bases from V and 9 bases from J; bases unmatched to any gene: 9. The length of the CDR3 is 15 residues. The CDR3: CASRGGTSGWVEQFF. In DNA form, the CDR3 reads TGTGCCAGCAGGGGGGGGACTAGCGGGTGGGTTGAGCAGTTCTTC.

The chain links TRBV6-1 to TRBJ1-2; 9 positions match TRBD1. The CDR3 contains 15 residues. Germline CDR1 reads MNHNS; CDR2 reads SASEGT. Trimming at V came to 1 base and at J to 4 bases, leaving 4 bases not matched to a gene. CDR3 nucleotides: TGTGCCAGCAGTGAAGGAACAGGGGGCATCTATGGCTACACCTTC. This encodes CASSEGTGGIYGYTF.

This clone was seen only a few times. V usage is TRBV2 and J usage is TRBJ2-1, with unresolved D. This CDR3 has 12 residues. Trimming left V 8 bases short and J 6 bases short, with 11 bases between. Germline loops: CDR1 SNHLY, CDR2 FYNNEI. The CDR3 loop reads CASANSVNEQFF. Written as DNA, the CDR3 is TGTGCCAGCGCAAACTCCGTCAATGAGCAGTTCTTC.

CDR3 sequence reads: CASSQDRAPTDTQYF. The CDR3 coding sequence is TGTGCCAGCAGCCAAGACAGGGCCCCCACAGATACGCAGTATTTT. The chain is built from TRBV7-2 and TRBJ2-3, with 7 positions matching TRBD1. The germline gives CDR1 SGHTA, CDR2 FQGNSA. Trimming cost V 5 bases and J 2 bases; bases outside gene matches: 7. The CDR3 contains 15 residues.